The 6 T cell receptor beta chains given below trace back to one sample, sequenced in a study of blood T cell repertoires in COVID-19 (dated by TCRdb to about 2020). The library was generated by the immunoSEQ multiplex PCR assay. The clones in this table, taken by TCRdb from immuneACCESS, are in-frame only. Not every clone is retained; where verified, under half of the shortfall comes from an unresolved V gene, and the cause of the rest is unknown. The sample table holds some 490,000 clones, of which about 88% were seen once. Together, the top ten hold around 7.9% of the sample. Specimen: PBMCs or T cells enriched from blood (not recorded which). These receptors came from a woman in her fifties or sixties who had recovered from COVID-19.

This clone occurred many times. The DNA for the CDR3 is TGTGCCAGCAGCGGACAGGGCAATCAGCCCCAGCATTTT. Its translation: CASSGQGNQPQHF. This chain uses TRBV7-9 with TRBJ1-5; 7 nucleotides agree with TRBD1. V lost 5 bases and J lost 2; bases outside the gene matches: 0. Germline assignment: CDR1 SEHNR and CDR2 FQNEAQ (reference sequence). CDR3 length: 13 residues.

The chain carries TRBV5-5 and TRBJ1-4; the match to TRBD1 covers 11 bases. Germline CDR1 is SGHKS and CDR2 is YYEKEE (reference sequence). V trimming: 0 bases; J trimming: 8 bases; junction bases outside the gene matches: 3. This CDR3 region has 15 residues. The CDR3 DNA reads TGTGCCAGCAGCTTGGGGGACAGGGGGAAAGAAAAACTGTTTTTT. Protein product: CASSLGDRGKEKLFF.

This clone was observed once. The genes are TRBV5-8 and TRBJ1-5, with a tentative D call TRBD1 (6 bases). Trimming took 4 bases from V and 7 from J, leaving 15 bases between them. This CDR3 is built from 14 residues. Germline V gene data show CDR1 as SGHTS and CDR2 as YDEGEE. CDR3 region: CASSPGQPGQPQHF. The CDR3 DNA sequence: TGTGCCAGCAGCCCCGGACAGCCCGGGCAGCCCCAGCATTTT.

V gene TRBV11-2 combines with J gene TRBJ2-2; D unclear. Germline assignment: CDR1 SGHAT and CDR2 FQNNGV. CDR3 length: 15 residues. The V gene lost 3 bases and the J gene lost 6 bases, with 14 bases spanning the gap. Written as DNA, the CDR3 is TGTGCCAGCAGCTTCGTCCTCTCAGGCGCCGGGGAGCTGTTTTTT. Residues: CASSFVLSGAGELFF.

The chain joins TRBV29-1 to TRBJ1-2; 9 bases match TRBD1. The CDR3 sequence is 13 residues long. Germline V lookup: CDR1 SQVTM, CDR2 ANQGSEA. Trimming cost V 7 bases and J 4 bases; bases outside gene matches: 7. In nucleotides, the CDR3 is TGCAGCGCAACAGGGGGCGCTTCCTATGGCTACACCTTC. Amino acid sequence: CSATGGASYGYTF.

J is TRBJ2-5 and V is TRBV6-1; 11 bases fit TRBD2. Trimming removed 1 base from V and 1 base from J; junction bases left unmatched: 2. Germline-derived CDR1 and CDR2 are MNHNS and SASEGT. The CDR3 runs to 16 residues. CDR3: CASSEVTSGGQETQYF. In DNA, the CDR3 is TGTGCCAGCAGTGAAGTAACTAGCGGGGGCCAAGAGACCCAGTACTTC.